These 29 T cell receptor beta chains were all obtained from the same sample, sequenced in a study of blood T cells in healthy people across ages. Sample-barcoded 5' priming and a J-beta primer mix drove a second PCR of about 6 to 12 cycles. In TCRdb, the 5' RACE reads were re-called with MiXCR into one record per CDR3 protein. Here the sample spans around 1,100,000 distinct CDR3 sequences, about two fifths being singletons. The specimen was blood. These receptors were obtained from a man between 18 and 35 years old in good health.

This clonotype was seen more than once but under ten times. In DNA form, the CDR3 reads TGCGCCAGCAGCTTGAGCAGCTTCAATGAGCAGTTCTTC. Its protein is CASSLSSFNEQFF. The J gene is TRBJ2-1, the V gene TRBV5-1; D is ambiguous. V lost 1 base and J 6 bases, leaving 8 bases between the germline ends. Germline loops: CDR1 SGHRS, CDR2 YFSETQ. The CDR3 contains 13 residues.

This clonotype appeared many times. The rearrangement uses TRBV29-1 and TRBJ2-1, with TRBD2 identical over 8 bases. Losses at the gene ends were 7 bases for V and 5 bases for J; bases not matched to a gene: 7. The CDR3 extends over 13 amino acids. Germline lookup yields CDR1 SQVTM and CDR2 ANQGSEA. Written as DNA, the CDR3 is TGCAGCGCTTGGACTAGCCGTGACAATGAGCAGTTCTTC. Protein: CSAWTSRDNEQFF.

The gene calls are TRBV7-2 and TRBJ2-3, with D perhaps TRBD1 (6 bases). The CDR3 has 14 residues. CDR1 SGHTA and CDR2 FQGNSA come from the germline V gene. Trimming took off 5 bases at V and 6 bases at J, with 15 bases between the two ends. DNA for the CDR3: TGTGCCAGCAGCCTCCTTAGGACAGTCGATACGCAGTATTTT. It specifies CASSLLRTVDTQYF.

The rearrangement uses TRBV13 and TRBJ2-1; the D gene is possibly TRBD1 (5 bases). Deletions cut 1 base from V and 8 bases from J, with 15 bases between. The germline V gene has CDR1 PRHDT and CDR2 FYEKMQ (reference sequence). This CDR3 contains 15 residues. For the CDR3, the DNA is TGTGCCAGCAGCTTAGAGGGGTTATCATTCGATGAGCAGTTCTTC. Translated: CASSLEGLSFDEQFF.

The V gene is TRBV6-2 or TRBV6-3, the J gene TRBJ1-2, with 8 bases lining up with TRBD1. The CDR3 loop spans 15 amino acids. V shed 8 bases and J 4 bases; nucleotides not matched to a gene: 12. Germline-derived CDR1 and CDR2 are MNHEY and SVGEGT. The CDR3 sequence is CASSSWDRIIYGYTF. The CDR3 nucleotides are TGTGCCAGCTCCTCTTGGGACAGGATAATCTATGGCTACACCTTC.

A single count supports this clonotype. The chain employs TRBV6-1 and TRBJ2-3; 9 positions match TRBD1. There are 15 residues in the CDR3. The junction had 7 bases not matched to a gene; V was cut back by 4 bases and J by 5 bases. Germline CDR1 reads MNHNS; CDR2 reads SASEGT. Here the CDR3 reads CASSVGGQGGDTQYF. CDR3 nucleotides: TGTGCCAGCAGTGTTGGGGGACAGGGAGGAGATACGCAGTATTTT.

This clonotype was seen repeatedly, ten times or more. The rearrangement uses TRBV13 and TRBJ1-1; D uncertain. CDR3 length equals 14 residues. The V and J ends lost 5 bases and 4 bases respectively, with 14 bases between them. Germline-derived CDR1 and CDR2 are PRHDT and FYEKMQ (reference sequence). CDR3 bases: TGTGCCAGCAGCGGATCCGAAGAGGTCACTGAAGCTTTCTTT. It codes for CASSGSEEVTEAFF.

As for this clonotype: Likely a read error: the CDR3 ends without its conserved phenylalanine or tryptophan. The gene calls are TRBV5-1 and TRBJ2-5, with 9 bases aligning to TRBD2. The CDR3 consists of 14 residues. With V trimmed by 9 bases and J by 11 bases, 17 bases remained unmatched. CDR1 is SGHRS, CDR2 YFSETQ, per germline. In DNA, the CDR3 is TGCGCCACTCGAACCGGGACTAGCAACAATGAGCAGTACATC. It codes for CATRTGTSNNEQYI.

This clonotype was seen at least ten times. The chain joins TRBV29-1 to TRBJ2-3, with D unresolved. The V end was cut by 6 bases, the J end by 5 bases, with 15 bases between. Germline-derived CDR1 and CDR2 are SQVTM and ANQGSEA. This CDR3 spans 13 amino acids. The CDR3 loop is CSVQMTQRDTQYF. CDR3 nucleotides: TGCAGCGTCCAAATGACACAGAGAGATACGCAGTATTTT.

Notes on this clonotype: A read error is possible here, since a much larger clone lies one base away. This chain links TRBV6-2 or TRBV6-3 with TRBJ2-1; 7 nucleotides align to TRBD1. The end of the DNA is better explained by TRBJ2-7, so the J call may be wrong. The germline V gene encodes CDR1 MNHEY and CDR2 SVGEGT. This CDR3 region has 17 residues. The CDR3 spells CASTNVPDRRYYNEQYF. The CDR3 coding sequence is TGTGCCAGCACTAACGTCCCGGACAGGAGATACTACAATGAGCAGTACTTC.

Comments on this clonotype: A read error is possible here, since a much larger clone lies one base away. The chain has TRBV4-3 and TRBJ2-5; TRBD1 agrees at 7 bases. There are 15 residues in the CDR3. V was pared by 7 bases and J by 11 bases, with 19 bases of the junction left unmatched. Germline V gene lookup returns CDR1 LGHNA and CDR2 YSLEER. CDR3 nucleotides: TGCGCCAGCACCAAAGTTTACAGGGGTTGGGATGAGCAGTACTTC. Its protein is CASTKVYRGWDEQYF.

The J gene is TRBJ2-5, the V gene TRBV6-5; D is possibly TRBD1 (6 bases). V lost 0 bases and J 0 bases, leaving 14 bases between the germline ends. The CDR3 is made up of 17 amino acids. In germline, CDR1 is MNHEY, CDR2 SVGAGI. CDR3 sequence: CASSYSNRDEYQETQYF. CDR3 bases: TGTGCCAGCAGTTACTCGAACAGGGACGAGTACCAAGAGACCCAGTACTTC.

The chain links TRBV20-1 to TRBJ2-1, with 9 bases that match TRBD2. Germline lookup yields CDR1 DFQATT and CDR2 SNEGSKA (reference sequence). V lost 1 base and J lost 0; bases outside the gene matches: 10. The CDR3 contains 18 residues. CDR3 sequence reads: CSARAVGLAGSSYNEQFF. DNA for the CDR3: TGCAGTGCTAGAGCGGTGGGGCTAGCGGGGAGCTCCTACAATGAGCAGTTCTTC.

Of note for this clonotype: An end of the junction does not agree with germline; a read error may underlie this. V usage is TRBV4-1 and J usage is TRBJ2-3; D perhaps matches TRBD1 (5 bases). The CDR3 sequence is 15 residues long. CDR1 and CDR2 (germline): MGHRA, YSYEKL. In DNA, the CDR3 is TGTGCCAGCAGCGTACAGGAGTATGGCACAGATACGCAGTATTTT. This translates into CASSVQEYGTDTQYF.

This clonotype has at least ten counts. The V and J genes are TRBV9 and TRBJ1-2; no definite D call. Trimming left V 5 bases short and J 5 bases short, with 7 bases between. CDR1 and CDR2 (germline): SGDLS, YYNGEE. This CDR3 spans 11 amino acids. The CDR3 here is CASSGSYGYTF. The DNA for the CDR3 is TGTGCCAGCAGTGGGAGTTATGGCTACACCTTC.

This sequence joins TRBV7-9 and TRBJ1-4; no clear D. CDR3 size: 14 residues. The ends were cut back, 2 bases at V and 4 bases at J, with 8 bases in the middle. Germline V lookup: CDR1 SEHNR, CDR2 FQNEAQ (reference sequence). Here the CDR3 reads CASSLTQYNEKLFF. The CDR3 bases are TGTGCCAGCAGCTTAACACAGTATAATGAAAAACTGTTTTTT.

V is TRBV30 and J is TRBJ2-1; 8 positions match TRBD2. The CDR3 covers 15 residues. Germline trimming cut 5 bases from V and 6 bases from J; bases unmatched to any gene: 12. Germline-derived CDR1 and CDR2 are GTSNPN and SVGIG (reference sequence). The CDR3 nucleotides read TGTGCCTGGTCTACCTCCGGGACTAGTCCCAATGAGCAGTTCTTC. The encoded protein is CAWSTSGTSPNEQFF.

This clonotype was seen a handful of times. The rearrangement joins TRBV6-1 to TRBJ1-1, with TRBD1 matching over 7 bases. The length of the CDR3 is 13 residues. J gave up 4 bases and V 8 bases, and 7 bases lay outside the gene matches. Germline V gene sequence: CDR1 MNHNS, CDR2 SASEGT. CDR3 region: CASQTGSLTEAFF. The CDR3 DNA follows: TGTGCCAGCCAGACAGGGAGTCTCACTGAAGCTTTCTTT.

This clonotype was found a few times. The genes are TRBV4-3 and TRBJ2-1; TRBD1 is a possible D gene (8 bases). The CDR3 loop spans 18 amino acids. V was clipped by 0 bases and J by 0 bases, with 15 bases between them. Germline CDR1 reads LGHNA; CDR2 reads YSLEER. CDR3 sequence (DNA): TGCGCCAGCAGCCAAGAGCGGGGGACAGGTATCTCCTACAATGAGCAGTTCTTC. Its translation: CASSQERGTGISYNEQFF.

The chain employs TRBV12-3 or TRBV12-4 and TRBJ2-1; weak D call: TRBD1 (6 bases). V was cut by 8 bases and J by 1 base, with 18 bases left in between. This CDR3 comprises 16 residues. This chain's CDR3 is CASLWGQAGSYNEQFF. CDR3 DNA: TGTGCCAGCCTTTGGGGGCAGGCCGGATCCTACAATGAGCAGTTCTTC.

This clonotype was counted only a few times. This chain joins TRBV20-1 and TRBJ1-1; D may be TRBD1 (6 bases). CDR1 and CDR2 (germline): DFQATT, SNEGSKA (reference sequence). The V gene lost 6 bases and the J gene lost 6 bases, with 14 bases spanning the gap. This CDR3 has 12 residues. CDR3 in DNA: TGCAGTGCGAGGAGGGGGTTCGCTGAAGCTTTCTTT. This translates into CSARRGFAEAFF.

This clonotype was recorded a few times. The chain has TRBV25-1 and TRBJ2-1, with TRBD2 matching over 8 bases. CDR3 length equals 12 residues. CDR1 is MGHDK and CDR2 is SYGVNS in the germline V gene. Germline trimming cut 9 bases from V and 13 bases from J; bases unmatched to any gene: 11. CDR3 in DNA: TGTGCCAGTCTAGCGGGTCTGGGTCCCCAGTTCTTC. Translation: CASLAGLGPQFF.

Remarks on this clonotype: The junction and the germline gene differ at one end; a read error may be behind it. The chain links TRBV12-3 or TRBV12-4 to TRBJ1-4, with TRBD1 matching over 11 bases. The CDR3 spans 14 residues. The CDR3 nucleotides read TGTGCCAGCACCGGGGACAGGGGGAATGGAAAACTGTTTTTT. This gives the protein CASTGDRGNGKLFF.

The V call is TRBV29-1, the J call TRBJ2-7, with a possible D match to TRBD2 (6 bases). This CDR3 spans 14 amino acids. Per germline, CDR1 SQVTM and CDR2 ANQGSEA. Trimming pared 7 bases from V and 7 bases from J, leaving 23 bases between. CDR3 amino acids: CSALVGGKVSEQYF. The DNA for the CDR3 is TGCAGCGCCCTAGTTGGGGGGAAAGTTAGTGAGCAGTACTTC.

This clonotype was seen repeatedly, ten times or more. The rearrangement links TRBV29-1 to TRBJ2-1; unclear D gene. V was cut by 8 bases and J by 3 bases, with 8 bases left in between. The CDR3 covers 11 residues. Germline V gene sequence: CDR1 SQVTM, CDR2 ANQGSEA. CDR3 protein: CSPSYYNEQFF. In nucleotides, the CDR3 is TGCAGCCCTAGTTACTACAATGAGCAGTTCTTC.

The rearrangement joins TRBV21-1 to TRBJ2-3. TRBV21-1 is noted as a pseudogene. The CDR3 sequence is 14 residues long. DNA of the CDR3: TGTGCCAGCGGCCTTGGGTTAAGCACAGATACGCAGTATTTT. Its protein product is CASGLGLSTDTQYF.

This clonotype has a handful of counts. CDR3 bases: TGTGCCATCAGTGCTGGGCAGACACTCTACGAGCAGTACTTC. Translated: CAISAGQTLYEQYF. The J gene is TRBJ2-7, the V gene TRBV10-3; no clear D gene. CDR1 is ENHRY and CDR2 is SYGVKD in the germline V gene. This CDR3 is 14 amino acids long. The ends were cut back, 4 bases at V and 3 bases at J, with 13 bases in the middle.

This clonotype was counted a few times. The chain combines TRBV24-1 with TRBJ2-7; D not certain. Germline V lookup: CDR1 KGHDR, CDR2 SFDVKD. The V end lost 0 bases, the J end lost 2 bases, and 34 bases lay between the germline ends. The CDR3 covers 23 residues. CDR3 in DNA: TGTGCCACCAGTGATTTGCACAGTGCTTCTTGGCCACCTGCTCCAAAATGTACCTACGAGCAGTACTTC. It codes for CATSDLHSASWPPAPKCTYEQYF.

There are a few counts of this clonotype. The chain links TRBV10-2 to TRBJ2-3; D might be TRBD1 (5 bases). CDR1 WSHSY and CDR2 SAAADI come from the germline V gene. V lost 6 bases, J lost 6 bases, and 13 bases lay in between. The CDR3 spans 13 residues. This CDR3 reads CASRLGLRDTQYF. The CDR3 DNA reads TGCGCCAGCAGACTGGGGCTTCGCGATACGCAGTATTTT.